The table lists the clone carrying this T cell receptor beta chain with a few counts. This specimen comes from a study of beta chain features in type 1 diabetes. Expressed TCRB transcripts were sequenced, since all the RNA that had been isolated was reverse transcribed. Here immunoSEQ multiplex PCR was the method, and the copy in TCRdb shows in-frame clones only, minus some. The sample has about 200,000 clones; approximately 10% are singletons. This CDR3 is built from 14 residues. V lost 6 bases and J lost 9, with 20 bases in between. Germline V gives CDR1 MNHEY, CDR2 SMNVEV (reference sequence). The TCR sequence derives from a man between 18 and 29 years old in good health. The J gene is TRBJ2-5, the V gene TRBV27; D tentatively reads TRBD1 or TRBD2 (7 bases each). Sequenced material: central memory CD4+ T cells from blood. The CDR3 nucleotides are TGTGCCAGCAGCACGGGACAGACAGGGAGGGCCCAGTACTTC. Its translation is CASSTGQTGRAQYF.